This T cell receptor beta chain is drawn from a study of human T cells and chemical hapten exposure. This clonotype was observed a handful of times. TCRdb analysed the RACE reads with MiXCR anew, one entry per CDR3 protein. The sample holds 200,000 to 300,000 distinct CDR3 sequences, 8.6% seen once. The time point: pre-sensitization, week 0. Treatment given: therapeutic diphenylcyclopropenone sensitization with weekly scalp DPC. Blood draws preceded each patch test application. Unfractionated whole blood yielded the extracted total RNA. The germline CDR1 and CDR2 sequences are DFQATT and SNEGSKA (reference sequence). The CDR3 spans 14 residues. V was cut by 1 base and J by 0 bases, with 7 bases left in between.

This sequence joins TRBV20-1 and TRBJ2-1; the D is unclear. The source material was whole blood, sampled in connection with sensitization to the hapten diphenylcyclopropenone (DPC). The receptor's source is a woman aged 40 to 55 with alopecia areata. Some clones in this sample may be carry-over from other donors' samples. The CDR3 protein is CSARAANSYNEQFF. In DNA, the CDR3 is TGCAGTGCTAGAGCTGCGAACTCCTACAATGAGCAGTTCTTC.